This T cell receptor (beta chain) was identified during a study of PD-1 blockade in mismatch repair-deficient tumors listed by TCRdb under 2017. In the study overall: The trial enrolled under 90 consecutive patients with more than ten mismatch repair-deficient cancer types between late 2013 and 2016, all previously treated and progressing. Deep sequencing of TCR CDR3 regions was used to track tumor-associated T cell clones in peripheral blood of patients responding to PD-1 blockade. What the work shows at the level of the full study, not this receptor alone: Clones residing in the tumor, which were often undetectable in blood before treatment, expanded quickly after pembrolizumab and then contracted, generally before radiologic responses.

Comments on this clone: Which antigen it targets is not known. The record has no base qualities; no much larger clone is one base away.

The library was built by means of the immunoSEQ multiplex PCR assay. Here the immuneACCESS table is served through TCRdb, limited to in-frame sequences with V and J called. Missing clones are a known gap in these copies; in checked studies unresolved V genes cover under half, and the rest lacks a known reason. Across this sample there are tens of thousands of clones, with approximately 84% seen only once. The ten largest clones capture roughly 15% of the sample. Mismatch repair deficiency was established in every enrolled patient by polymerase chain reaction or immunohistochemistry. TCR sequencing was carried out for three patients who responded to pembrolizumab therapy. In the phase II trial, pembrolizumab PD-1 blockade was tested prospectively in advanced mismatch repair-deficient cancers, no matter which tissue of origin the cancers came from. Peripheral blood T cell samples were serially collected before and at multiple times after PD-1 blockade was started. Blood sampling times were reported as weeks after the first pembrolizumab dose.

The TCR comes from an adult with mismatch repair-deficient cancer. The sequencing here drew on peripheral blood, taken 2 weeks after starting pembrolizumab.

The CDR3 region: CASSKVRISNQPQHF. DNA sequence: TGTGCCAGCAGCAAAGTCCGCATTAGCAATCAGCCCCAGCATTTT. The receptor chain draws on TRBV21-1 and TRBJ1-5. TRBV21-1 is reported as a pseudogene. Spanning cysteine to phenylalanine, the CDR3 consists of 15 amino acids. The DNA shown is the 45-base CDR3, in frame from base 1.